The rows below give T cell receptor beta chains drawn from one sample of a study of Ad26.COV2.S vaccination and SARS-CoV-2 variants. The method was immunoSEQ multiplex PCR; TCRdb's version includes in-frame clones alone and lacks a portion of them. The table shows approximately 350,000 clones, with roughly 91% occurring only once. The input for sequencing was peripheral blood, taken in a trial of Ad26.COV2.S vaccine versus placebo. These receptors were taken from a person between 18 and 59 years old who received the Ad26.COV2.S COVID-19 vaccine or a placebo. Each CDR3 is given with its conserved first and last residue. The D gene is left open where the match is weak. Expanded clones get a size class; other rows say once, few or many, or leave the size out.

J gene: TRBJ2-5
D gene: TRBD2
V gene: TRBV29-1
clone size: once
CDR3 DNA: TGCAGCGTTGAAAGGCTAGCGGGTTTATCGGGGACCCAGTACTTC
CDR3 protein: CSVERLAGLSGTQYF

J gene: TRBJ2-5
D gene: TRBD1
V gene: TRBV7-8
clone size: few
CDR3 DNA: TGTGCCAGCAGCCCTACAGGGGGCAGGGAGACCCAGTACTTC
CDR3 protein: CASSPTGGRETQYF

J gene: TRBJ1-5
D gene: NA
V gene: TRBV27
clone size: NA
CDR3 DNA: TGTGCCAGCAGTTTGTACAGCCTTAGCAATCAGCCCCAGCATTTT
CDR3 protein: CASSLYSLSNQPQHF

J gene: TRBJ1-5
D gene: NA
V gene: TRBV18
clone size: NA
CDR3 DNA: TGTGCCAGCTCACCATCCCTCCGTAATAGCAATCAGCCCCAGCATTTT
CDR3 protein: CASSPSLRNSNQPQHF

J gene: TRBJ2-5
D gene: TRBD1
V gene: TRBV27
clone size: NA
CDR3 DNA: TGTGCCAGCAGATACAATGGACAGGGGGCCGGGGAGACCCAGTACTTC
CDR3 protein: CASRYNGQGAGETQYF

J gene: TRBJ1-1
D gene: NA
V gene: TRBV18
clone size: NA
CDR3 DNA: TGTGCCAGCTCACCACCGGCTGGTCGGGGCACTGAAGCTTTCTTT
CDR3 protein: CASSPPAGRGTEAFF

J gene: TRBJ2-1
D gene: NA
V gene: TRBV19
clone size: NA
CDR3 DNA: TGTGCCAGTAGTATAGAATTGGGGCGGCGGAGTGAGCAGTTCTTC
CDR3 protein: CASSIELGRRSEQFF

J gene: TRBJ1-1
D gene: NA
V gene: TRBV9
clone size: NA
CDR3 DNA: TGTGCCAGCAGCCCCCGCGGGAACAGCATGAACACTGAAGCTTTCTTT
CDR3 protein: CASSPRGNSMNTEAFF

J gene: TRBJ2-2
D gene: TRBD2
V gene: TRBV4-3
clone size: NA
CDR3 DNA: TGCGCCAGCAGCCAAGACCGCGGGGGAACCGGGGAGCTGTTTTTT
CDR3 protein: CASSQDRGGTGELFF

J gene: TRBJ1-1
D gene: NA
V gene: TRBV19
clone size: NA
CDR3 DNA: TGTGCCAGTAGTATTGGGACGGTTAACACTGAAGCTTTCTTT
CDR3 protein: CASSIGTVNTEAFF

J gene: TRBJ1-1
D gene: NA
V gene: TRBV7-2
clone size: once
CDR3 DNA: TGTGCCAGCAGCTTCAGGGGATCTGAAGCTTTCTTT
CDR3 protein: CASSFRGSEAFF

J gene: TRBJ1-3
D gene: TRBD1
V gene: TRBV6-5
clone size: few
CDR3 DNA: TGTGCCAGCGTCAGGGGGCCTGGAAACACCATATATTTT
CDR3 protein: CASVRGPGNTIYF

J gene: TRBJ1-6
D gene: TRBD1
V gene: TRBV27
clone size: NA
CDR3 DNA: TGTGCCAGCAGTTTACGGGCAAACCCCCAGGACAGGGCGAATTCCTATAATTCACCCCTCCACTTT
CDR3 protein: CASSLRANPQDRANSYNSPLHF

J gene: TRBJ2-1
D gene: TRBD2
V gene: TRBV7-2
clone size: NA
CDR3 DNA: TGTGCCAGCAGCTCTAGCGGGGTCTACAATGAGCAGTTCTTC
CDR3 protein: CASSSSGVYNEQFF

J gene: TRBJ2-7
D gene: NA
V gene: TRBV19
clone size: NA
CDR3 DNA: TGTGCCAGTAGTGCGTGGGACGGTCCCTACGAGCAGTACTTC
CDR3 protein: CASSAWDGPYEQYF

J gene: TRBJ2-7
D gene: TRBD2
V gene: TRBV5-1
clone size: NA
CDR3 DNA: TGCGCCAGCAGCCGGTCCACGTCGGGGGGATCCTACGAGCAGTACTTC
CDR3 protein: CASSRSTSGGSYEQYF

J gene: TRBJ2-1
D gene: TRBD2
V gene: TRBV2
clone size: NA
CDR3 DNA: TGTGCCAGCAGACCGAGACTAGCGGGGGGAGGAGACAATGAGCAGTTCTTC
CDR3 protein: CASRPRLAGGGDNEQFF

J gene: TRBJ1-5
D gene: TRBD1
V gene: TRBV30
clone size: NA
CDR3 DNA: TGTGCCTGGAGTGCCCACAGGGGATACAATCAGCCCCAGCATTTT
CDR3 protein: CAWSAHRGYNQPQHF

J gene: TRBJ1-1
D gene: NA
V gene: TRBV7-8
clone size: few
CDR3 DNA: TGTGCCAGCAGCTTATACCTCCAGGGGTCCACTGAAGCTTTCTTT
CDR3 protein: CASSLYLQGSTEAFF

J gene: TRBJ2-5
D gene: TRBD2
V gene: TRBV6-5
clone size: once
CDR3 DNA: TGTGCCAGCAGTCCTCCGGGACTAGCGGGCGAGACCCAGTACTTC
CDR3 protein: CASSPPGLAGETQYF

J gene: TRBJ2-2
D gene: NA
V gene: TRBV6-4
clone size: NA
CDR3 DNA: TGTGCCAGCAGTGATTCCTTATATCCCACCGGGGAGCTGTTTTTT
CDR3 protein: CASSDSLYPTGELFF

J gene: TRBJ1-3
D gene: NA
V gene: TRBV4-2
clone size: NA
CDR3 DNA: TGTGCCAGCAGCCATCGACTTGGGGATCCCGGAAACACCATATATTTT
CDR3 protein: CASSHRLGDPGNTIYF

J gene: TRBJ2-5
D gene: NA
V gene: TRBV11-2
clone size: NA
CDR3 DNA: TGTGCCAGCAGTCCACGGAGGGTCGGGGGTCAAGAGACCCAGTACTTC
CDR3 protein: CASSPRRVGGQETQYF

J gene: TRBJ2-5
D gene: NA
V gene: TRBV19
clone size: NA
CDR3 DNA: TGTGCCAGTAGGGGGAGAAGTTCGCAAGAGACCCAGTACTTC
CDR3 protein: CASRGRSSQETQYF

J gene: TRBJ2-7
D gene: NA
V gene: TRBV11-3
clone size: NA
CDR3 DNA: TGTGCCAGCAGCCCTGCCGGGACCACCGAGCAGTACTTC
CDR3 protein: CASSPAGTTEQYF

J gene: TRBJ2-7
D gene: NA
V gene: TRBV5-4
clone size: few
CDR3 DNA: TGTGCCAGCAGCCGGACAGACACCTACGAGCAGTACTTC
CDR3 protein: CASSRTDTYEQYF

J gene: TRBJ1-6
D gene: TRBD1
V gene: TRBV13
clone size: NA
CDR3 DNA: TGTGCCAGCAGCTTAGGCACGGCGCAGGGGGGTTCACCCCTCCACTTT
CDR3 protein: CASSLGTAQGGSPLHF

J gene: TRBJ2-4
D gene: TRBD2
V gene: TRBV6-2/TRBV6-3
clone size: NA
CDR3 DNA: TGTGCCAGCAGCCACAGGGCTAGCGGGGGGGCCGGGTACTTC
CDR3 protein: CASSHRASGGAGYF

J gene: TRBJ1-4
D gene: TRBD1
V gene: TRBV20-1
clone size: NA
CDR3 DNA: TGCAGTGCTACTGATTCCGGGACAGGGAATGAAAAACTGTTTTTT
CDR3 protein: CSATDSGTGNEKLFF

J gene: TRBJ1-2
D gene: TRBD1
V gene: TRBV30
clone size: once
CDR3 DNA: TGTGCCTGGAGCGGGACAGGTCGATATGGCTACACCTTC
CDR3 protein: CAWSGTGRYGYTF

J gene: TRBJ2-7
D gene: TRBD1
V gene: TRBV4-1
clone size: NA
CDR3 DNA: TGCGCCAGCAGCCAAGATGGGCCAGGGGGCTGGGACGAGCAGTACTTC
CDR3 protein: CASSQDGPGGWDEQYF

J gene: TRBJ2-1
D gene: TRBD2
V gene: TRBV27
clone size: once
CDR3 DNA: TGTGCCAGCAGTTCGGGACTAGCGGGGGGGCGGAATGAGCAGTTCTTC
CDR3 protein: CASSSGLAGGRNEQFF

J gene: TRBJ1-1
D gene: TRBD1
V gene: TRBV19
clone size: once
CDR3 DNA: TGTGCCAGTAGTATAGATAGGGGGCTCGAAGCTTTCTTT
CDR3 protein: CASSIDRGLEAFF

J gene: TRBJ1-4
D gene: NA
V gene: TRBV5-1
clone size: NA
CDR3 DNA: TGCGCCAGCAGCGCGGGGACCTCCCGGTCGGAAAAACTGTTTTTT
CDR3 protein: CASSAGTSRSEKLFF

J gene: TRBJ1-2
D gene: NA
V gene: TRBV29-1
clone size: NA
CDR3 DNA: TGCAGCGTATCGATACAGGGATTACTTGGCTACACCTTC
CDR3 protein: CSVSIQGLLGYTF

J gene: TRBJ2-7
D gene: NA
V gene: TRBV13
clone size: NA
CDR3 DNA: TGTGCCAGCAGCTTAGGTGGGACCTCCTACGAGCAGTACTTC
CDR3 protein: CASSLGGTSYEQYF

J gene: TRBJ2-3
D gene: TRBD1
V gene: TRBV24-1
clone size: NA
CDR3 DNA: TGTGCCACCAGTGACGGCGACAGGGGGTATCTGGGTACGCAGTATTTT
CDR3 protein: CATSDGDRGYLGTQYF

J gene: TRBJ2-3
D gene: TRBD1
V gene: TRBV19
clone size: NA
CDR3 DNA: TGTGCCAGTAGTGGTTACAGGGGGTTGGATACGCAGTATTTT
CDR3 protein: CASSGYRGLDTQYF

J gene: TRBJ2-1
D gene: TRBD2
V gene: TRBV4-1
clone size: once
CDR3 DNA: TGCGCCAGCAGCCCCGGGAGCGGGGGGGTCAATGAGCAGTTCTTC
CDR3 protein: CASSPGSGGVNEQFF

J gene: TRBJ2-7
D gene: NA
V gene: TRBV6-5
clone size: NA
CDR3 DNA: TGTGCCAGCAGAGCAGAAACCTACGAGCAGTACTTC
CDR3 protein: CASRAETYEQYF

J gene: TRBJ2-2
D gene: TRBD1
V gene: TRBV6-6
clone size: NA
CDR3 DNA: TGTGCCAGCAGTTCATCCGGGACAGGGTTCACCGGGGAGCTGTTTTTT
CDR3 protein: CASSSSGTGFTGELFF

J gene: TRBJ2-3
D gene: TRBD2
V gene: TRBV19
clone size: NA
CDR3 DNA: TGTGCCAGTAGGACTAGCGGATCCACAGATACGCAGTATTTT
CDR3 protein: CASRTSGSTDTQYF

J gene: TRBJ2-1
D gene: NA
V gene: TRBV10-3
clone size: NA
CDR3 DNA: TGTGCCCCTTCCAAGGGAAATGAGCAGTTCTTC
CDR3 protein: CAPSKGNEQFF

J gene: TRBJ1-1
D gene: TRBD1
V gene: TRBV18
clone size: NA
CDR3 DNA: TGTGCCAGCTCACGGACCGGGACAGGGGTCATGAACACTGAAGCTTTCTTT
CDR3 protein: CASSRTGTGVMNTEAFF

J gene: TRBJ1-4
D gene: NA
V gene: TRBV6-1
clone size: NA
CDR3 DNA: TGTGCCAGCAGTGTGTGGGTCCCGGAGATTAATGAAAAACTGTTTTTT
CDR3 protein: CASSVWVPEINEKLFF

J gene: TRBJ2-4
D gene: TRBD1
V gene: TRBV28
clone size: NA
CDR3 DNA: TGTGCCAGCAGTACTACAGGGGTAGCCAAAAACATTCAGTACTTC
CDR3 protein: CASSTTGVAKNIQYF

J gene: TRBJ2-5
D gene: NA
V gene: TRBV14
clone size: NA
CDR3 DNA: TGTGCCAGCAGCCAAAAGGAGACCCAGTACTTC
CDR3 protein: CASSQKETQYF